The next 20 T cell receptor beta chains were all read from a single sample in a study of T cells in Graves' hyperthyroidism and ophthalmopathy. Authors of the study amplified TCR beta CDR3 regions from RNA transcripts. HTBI primers were used for first-round RT-PCR of the TCR CDR3. TCRdb redid the calling of the multiplex PCR reads with MiXCR, one entry per CDR3 protein. The table lists about 460,000 distinct CDR3 sequences, approximately 23% of them singletons. Specimen: blood. The source is a woman between 65 and 79 years old with Graves' ophthalmopathy.

Ten or more counts support this clonotype. The chain links TRBV6-1 to TRBJ1-1; no reliable D call. V lost 2 bases to trimming and J lost 1 base, with 8 bases between them. CDR3 length: 14 amino acids. Germline loops: CDR1 MNHNS, CDR2 SASEGT. The CDR3 DNA reads TGTGCCAGCAGTGAACGGATAGCGAACACTGAAGCTTTCTTT. Translated, it gives CASSERIANTEAFF.

The J gene is TRBJ2-3, the V gene TRBV30, with no clear D. Germline assignment: CDR1 GTSNPN and CDR2 SVGIG (reference sequence). This CDR3 contains 13 residues. V gave up 5 bases and J gave up 0 bases, with 9 bases separating them. This CDR3 reads CAWGIPSTDTQYF. The CDR3, as DNA: TGTGCCTGGGGGATTCCTAGCACAGATACGCAGTATTTT.

This clonotype was counted many times. The rearrangement joins TRBV28 to TRBJ2-3; 7 positions agree with TRBD1. V dropped 3 bases and J dropped 5; count of bases not matched to a gene: 5. CDR3 length: 14 amino acids. Germline assignment: CDR1 MDHEN and CDR2 SYDVKM. CDR3 amino acids: CASSLGQLGDTQYF. CDR3 DNA: TGTGCCAGCAGTTTGGGACAGTTGGGAGATACGCAGTATTTT.

This clonotype has more than one count but fewer than ten. V is TRBV30 and J is TRBJ2-7; D not resolved. Germline lookup yields CDR1 GTSNPN and CDR2 SVGIG (reference sequence). CDR3 length: 12 residues. V was clipped by 5 bases and J by 6 bases, with 14 bases between them. CDR3 loop: CAWGPNVPEQYF. In DNA form, the CDR3 reads TGTGCCTGGGGCCCTAATGTGCCCGAGCAGTACTTC.

About this clonotype: Lacking the conserved final phenylalanine or tryptophan, this CDR3 likely reflects a read error. J is TRBJ1-2 and V is TRBV6-2 or TRBV6-3; TRBD1 agrees at 7 bases. After removal of 5 bases from V and 5 bases from J, the junction contained 8 bases not matched to a gene. From germline, CDR1 is MNHEY and CDR2 SVGEGT. The CDR3 has 14 amino acids. The chain's CDR3 is CASSGQGEVYGYTL. The CDR3 DNA reads TGTGCCAGCAGTGGTCAGGGGGAAGTATATGGCTACACCCTC.

A few counts support this clonotype. The chain uses TRBV20-1 and TRBJ1-2, with TRBD1 matching over 7 bases. Germline CDR1 and CDR2: DFQATT and SNEGSKA (reference sequence). J was trimmed by 2 bases and V by 4 bases; bases with no gene match: 7. This CDR3 region has 14 residues. CDR3 sequence (DNA): TGCAGTGCTAAAGGGACAGCGGCAAACTATGGCTACACCTTC. It encodes CSAKGTAANYGYTF.

Many counts were recorded for this clonotype. This chain uses TRBV30 with TRBJ1-2, with D perhaps matching TRBD1 (5 bases). V shed 7 bases and J shed 5 bases, with 8 bases lying between them. This CDR3 contains 10 residues. Germline lookup yields CDR1 GTSNPN and CDR2 SVGIG (reference sequence). The CDR3 DNA is TGTGCCTCCCAGGGTTATGGCTACACCTTC. This translates into CASQGYGYTF.

The rearrangement links TRBV2 to TRBJ2-1; TRBD2 aligns across 7 bases. The V gene end was trimmed by 8 bases and the J gene end by 1 base; junction bases not matched to a gene: 14. Germline V gives CDR1 SNHLY, CDR2 FYNNEI. There are 17 residues in the CDR3. CDR3 protein: CASGGGWGGSSYNEQFF. DNA for the CDR3: TGTGCCAGCGGGGGGGGGTGGGGCGGGAGTTCCTACAATGAGCAGTTCTTC.

The chain couples TRBV28 to TRBJ1-1; 9 positions agree with TRBD1. The CDR3 is made up of 14 amino acids. The V segment lost 8 bases and the J segment 1 base; nucleotides outside the gene matches: 5. The germline gives CDR1 MDHEN, CDR2 SYDVKM. The CDR3 bases are TGTGCCAGCCAAACGGGACAGGGGAACACTGAAGCTTTCTTT. Translated, it gives CASQTGQGNTEAFF.

This clonotype was seen a few times. The V and J genes are TRBV12-3 or TRBV12-4 and TRBJ2-5; the D call may be TRBD1 or TRBD2 (7 bases each). The length of the CDR3 is 16 residues. V lost 5 bases and J lost 5, with 21 bases in between. The CDR3 loop reads CASSTQQQGGRETQYF. The CDR3 DNA is TGTGCCAGCAGTACCCAGCAGCAGGGGGGGAGGGAGACCCAGTACTTC.

This clonotype was found a few times. This chain links TRBV28 with TRBJ2-3; 7 bases agree with TRBD1. V gave up 3 bases and J gave up 5 bases; unmatched junction bases: 8. Germline assignment: CDR1 MDHEN and CDR2 SYDVKM. The CDR3 loop spans 15 amino acids. The CDR3 region is CASSFRQGQIDTQYF. The CDR3 bases are TGTGCCAGCAGTTTCAGACAGGGTCAGATAGATACGCAGTATTTT.

This clonotype came up many times. The J gene is TRBJ1-1, the V gene TRBV12-3 or TRBV12-4; D is perhaps TRBD1 (6 bases). The CDR3 has 13 amino acids. With 5 bases removed from V and 11 bases from J, the gap between germline ends came to 18 bases. Here the CDR3 reads CASSLINRDKAFF. CDR3 nucleotides: TGTGCCAGCAGTCTGATAAACCGGGACAAGGCTTTCTTT.

The chain recombines TRBV12-3 or TRBV12-4 with TRBJ2-7, with D possibly TRBD2 on 7 matching bases. V shed 7 bases and J shed 5 bases, with 18 bases lying between them. The CDR3 contains 14 residues. The CDR3 region is CASTLGGAIHEQYF. CDR3 nucleotides: TGTGCCAGCACCTTAGGGGGGGCGATTCACGAGCAGTACTTC.

V is TRBV5-1 and J is TRBJ2-1; D may be TRBD2 (5 bases). The CDR3 has 15 residues. Germline CDR1 SGHRS, CDR2 YFSETQ. V was shortened by 0 bases and J by 8 bases, with 15 bases between the two germline ends. As DNA, the CDR3 is TGCGCCAGCAGCTTGGCTGGGTGGGAGTACTATGAGCAGTTCTTC. The encoded protein is CASSLAGWEYYEQFF.

This clonotype was found many times. The gene calls are TRBV12-3 or TRBV12-4 and TRBJ2-1; D is undetermined. Between the trimmed V and J ends, which lost 7 bases and 2 bases, there was a span of 12 bases. This CDR3 comprises 14 residues. CDR3 region: CASMPDGTYNEQFF. CDR3 coding DNA: TGTGCCAGCATGCCCGACGGAACCTACAATGAGCAGTTCTTC.

The chain employs TRBV5-1 and TRBJ1-3; D not resolved. Germline lookup yields CDR1 SGHRS and CDR2 YFSETQ. Deletions cut 6 bases from V and 4 bases from J, with 11 bases between. The CDR3 runs to 13 residues. CDR3 in amino acids: CASTLGNGNTIYF. CDR3 DNA: TGCGCCAGCACGCTGGGGAACGGAAACACCATATATTTT.

This clonotype was seen many times. This sequence joins TRBV11-2 and TRBJ1-1; TRBD1 matches at 7 bases. Germline V gives CDR1 SGHAT, CDR2 FQNNGV. Losses at the gene ends were 2 bases for V and 5 bases for J; bases not matched to a gene: 8. The CDR3 sequence is 15 residues long. This CDR3 reads CASSLNRGDGTEAFF. Here the CDR3 DNA reads TGTGCCAGCAGCTTAAACAGGGGTGACGGGACTGAAGCTTTCTTT.

The rearrangement uses TRBV25-1 and TRBJ1-2, with 9 bases fitting TRBD1. The CDR3 spans 16 residues. V dropped 2 bases and J dropped 4; count of bases not matched to a gene: 8. Germline CDR1 and CDR2: MGHDK and SYGVNS. CDR3: CASSERGQGLIYGYTF. Written as DNA, the CDR3 is TGTGCCAGCAGTGAACGGGGACAGGGATTAATCTATGGCTACACCTTC.

This clonotype was counted ten times or more. The CDR3 coding sequence is TGTGCCAGCAGCACCGGGACAGGGGTTTCCTACGAGCAGTACTTC. Translated: CASSTGTGVSYEQYF. The chain combines TRBV11-2 with TRBJ2-7, with 10 positions matching TRBD1. The CDR3 sequence is 15 residues long. V shed 5 bases, J shed 1 base, and the junction held 5 bases outside the gene matches. CDR1 is SGHAT, CDR2 FQNNGV, per germline.

The rearrangement uses TRBV20-1 and TRBJ2-6; D unclear. The germline CDR1 and CDR2 sequences are DFQATT and SNEGSKA (reference sequence). This CDR3 is 13 amino acids long. Deletions cut 6 bases from V and 0 bases from J, with 6 bases between. As DNA, the CDR3 is TGCAGTGCCAGGAGCTCTGGGGCCAACGTCCTGACTTTC. Residues: CSARSSGANVLTF.